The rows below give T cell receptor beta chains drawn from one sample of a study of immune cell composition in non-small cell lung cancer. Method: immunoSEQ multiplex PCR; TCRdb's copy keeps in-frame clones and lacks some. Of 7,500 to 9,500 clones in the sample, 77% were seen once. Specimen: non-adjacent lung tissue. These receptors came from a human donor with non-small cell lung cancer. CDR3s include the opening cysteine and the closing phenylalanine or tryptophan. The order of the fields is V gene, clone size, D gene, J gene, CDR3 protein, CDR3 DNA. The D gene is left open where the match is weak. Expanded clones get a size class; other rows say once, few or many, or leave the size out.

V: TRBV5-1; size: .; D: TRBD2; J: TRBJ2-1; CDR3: CASSFSLSGSGNEQFF; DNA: TGCGCCAGCAGCTTTAGTCTTAGCGGGAGTGGAAATGAGCAGTTCTTC
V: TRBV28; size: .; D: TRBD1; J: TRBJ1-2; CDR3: CASSPRDRAANYGYTF; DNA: TGTGCCAGCAGCCCCAGGGACAGAGCCGCTAACTATGGCTACACCTTC
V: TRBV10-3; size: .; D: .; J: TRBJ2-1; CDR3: CASAGPDDNEQFF; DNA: TGTGCCTCAGCGGGCCCTGATGACAATGAGCAGTTCTTC
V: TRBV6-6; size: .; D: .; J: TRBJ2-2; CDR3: CASSNPGLHTGELFF; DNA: TGTGCCAGCAGTAACCCGGGACTCCACACCGGGGAGCTGTTTTTT
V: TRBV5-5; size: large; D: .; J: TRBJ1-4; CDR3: CASSLDVNEKLFF; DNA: TGTGCCAGCAGCTTGGACGTCAATGAAAAACTGTTTTTT
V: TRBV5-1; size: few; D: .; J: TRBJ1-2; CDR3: CASSLAWRGPYGYTF; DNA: TGCGCCAGCAGCTTGGCCTGGAGGGGACCCTATGGCTACACCTTC
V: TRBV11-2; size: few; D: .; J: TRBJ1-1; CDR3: CASSLSGRTEAFF; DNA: TGTGCCAGCAGCTTATCTGGAAGGACTGAAGCTTTCTTT
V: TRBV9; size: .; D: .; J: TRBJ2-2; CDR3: CASTSGGRDGELFF; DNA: TGTGCATCAACGTCGGGGGGCCGGGACGGGGAGCTGTTTTTT
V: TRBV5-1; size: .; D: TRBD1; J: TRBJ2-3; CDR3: CASRKRPGQGVGLGTDTQYF; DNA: TGCGCCAGCAGAAAACGACCGGGACAGGGAGTGGGATTGGGGACAGATACGCAGTATTTT
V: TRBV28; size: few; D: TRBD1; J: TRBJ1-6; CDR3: CASGPLGTANSPLHF; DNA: TGTGCCAGCGGACCGCTCGGGACAGCCAATTCACCCCTCCACTTT
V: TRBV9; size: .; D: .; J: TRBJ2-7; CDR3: CASSLGTIVGEQYF; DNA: TGTGCCAGCAGCCTTGGGACAATTGTGGGCGAGCAGTACTTC
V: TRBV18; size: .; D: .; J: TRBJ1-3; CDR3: CASSITTGSSGNTIYF; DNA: TGTGCCAGCTCAATAACGACGGGCTCCTCTGGAAACACCATATATTTT
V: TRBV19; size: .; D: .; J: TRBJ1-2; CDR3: CASEPEQSPNYGYTF; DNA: TGTGCCAGTGAGCCCGAACAGAGCCCTAACTATGGCTACACCTTC
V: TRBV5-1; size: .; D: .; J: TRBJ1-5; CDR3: CASSTNQGQPQHF; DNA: TGCGCCAGCAGCACAAACCAGGGCCAGCCCCAGCATTTT
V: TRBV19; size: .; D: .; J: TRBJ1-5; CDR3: CASRASSGSNQPQHF; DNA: TGTGCCAGTAGAGCCTCCAGTGGGAGCAATCAGCCCCAGCATTTT
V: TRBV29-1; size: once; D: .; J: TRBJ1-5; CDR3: CSVVSGSGNQPQHF; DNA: TGCAGCGTGGTATCCGGGTCCGGCAATCAGCCCCAGCATTTT
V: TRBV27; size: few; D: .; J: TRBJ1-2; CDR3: CASSSGVLYGYTF; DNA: TGTGCCAGCAGTTCCGGGGTCCTCTATGGCTACACCTTC
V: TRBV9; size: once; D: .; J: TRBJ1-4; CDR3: CASSVDGAGNEKLFF; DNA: TGTGCCAGCAGCGTAGATGGGGCGGGTAATGAAAAACTGTTTTTT
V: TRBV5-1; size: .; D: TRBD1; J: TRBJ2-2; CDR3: CASSFQEQGAAGELFF; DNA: TGCGCCAGCAGCTTCCAAGAACAGGGGGCAGCCGGGGAGCTGTTTTTT
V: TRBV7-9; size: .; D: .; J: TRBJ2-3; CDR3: CATNHGGTVTDTQYF; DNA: TGTGCCACCAATCATGGAGGGACTGTAACAGATACGCAGTATTTT
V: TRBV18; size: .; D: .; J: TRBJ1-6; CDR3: CASSPHPNNSPLHF; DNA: TGTGCCAGCTCACCGCATCCCAATAATTCACCCCTCCACTTT
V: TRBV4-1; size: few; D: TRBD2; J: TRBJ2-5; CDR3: CASSQVTSGRETQYF; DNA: TGCGCCAGCAGCCAAGTTACTAGCGGGAGAGAGACCCAGTACTTC
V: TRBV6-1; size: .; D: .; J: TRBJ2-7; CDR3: CASSELGEQYF; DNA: TGTGCCAGCAGTGAATTGGGGGAGCAGTACTTC
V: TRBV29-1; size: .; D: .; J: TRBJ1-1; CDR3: CSVDLTGLNTEAFF; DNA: TGCAGCGTTGACCTCACAGGATTGAACACTGAAGCTTTCTTT
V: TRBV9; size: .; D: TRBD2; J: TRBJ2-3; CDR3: CASSAGTSGYTDTQYF; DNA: TGTGCCAGCAGCGCCGGGACTAGCGGATACACAGATACGCAGTATTTT
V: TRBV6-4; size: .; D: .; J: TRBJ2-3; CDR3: CASVTSYGRTDTQYF; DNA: TGTGCCAGCGTAACATCGTACGGGCGCACAGATACGCAGTATTTT
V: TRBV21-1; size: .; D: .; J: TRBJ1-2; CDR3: CASSNWVDRTYGYTF; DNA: TGTGCCAGCAGCAATTGGGTCGACAGGACCTATGGCTACACCTTC
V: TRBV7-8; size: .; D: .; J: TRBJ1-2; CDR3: CASSSQGRWGYGYTF; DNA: TGTGCCAGCAGCTCTCAGGGACGATGGGGCTATGGCTACACCTTC
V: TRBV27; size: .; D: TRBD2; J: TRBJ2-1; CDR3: CASRFAGLAGNEQFF; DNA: TGTGCCAGCAGATTCGCGGGACTAGCGGGCAATGAGCAGTTCTTC
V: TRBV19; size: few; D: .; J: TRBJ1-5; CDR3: CASTVGNQPQHF; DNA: TGTGCCAGTACGGTTGGGAATCAGCCCCAGCATTTT
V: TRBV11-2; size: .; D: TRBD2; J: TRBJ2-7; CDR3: CASDRGGTYEQYF; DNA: TGTGCCAGCGACCGGGGGGGCACCTACGAGCAGTACTTC
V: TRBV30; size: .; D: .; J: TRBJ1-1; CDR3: CAWRHADTEAFF; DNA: TGTGCCTGGAGGCACGCGGACACTGAAGCTTTCTTT
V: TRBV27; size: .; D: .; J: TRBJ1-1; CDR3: CASSPLGSWSPNTEAFF; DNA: TGTGCCAGCAGCCCCCTAGGATCTTGGTCCCCCAACACTGAAGCTTTCTTT
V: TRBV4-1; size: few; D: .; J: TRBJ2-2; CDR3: CASSPPSVGGELFF; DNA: TGCGCCAGCAGCCCACCCTCCGTCGGCGGGGAGCTGTTTTTT
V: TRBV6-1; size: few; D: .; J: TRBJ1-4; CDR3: CASSEGSRDDNEKLFF; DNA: TGTGCCAGCAGTGAAGGGTCCAGGGATGATAATGAAAAACTGTTTTTT
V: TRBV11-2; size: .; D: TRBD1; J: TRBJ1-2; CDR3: CASSPSGQVYNYGYTF; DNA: TGTGCCAGCAGCCCCTCGGGACAGGTTTATAACTATGGCTACACCTTC